This TCR beta chain was identified during a study of cytomegalovirus exposure and HLA in healthy donors (dated by TCRdb to about 2017). For the wider study: An earlier analysis of approximately 640 of the donors reported more than 250 Gb of sequence data and 117 million unique TCR beta sequences from 150 million to 200 million T cells. An early release covering 550 to 650 HLA-typed donors comprised approximately 290 gigabases of sequencing data and 85 million or so unique TCR sequences. Among the roughly 380 genotyped donors, approximately 81% belonged to the genetic ancestry cluster associated with self-reported Caucasian donors. The study aimed to test whether signatures of past pathogen exposure could be identified by cataloging public T cell receptors. Using immunosequencing, the study profiled T cell repertoires from 550 to 750 subjects and related those repertoires to cytomegalovirus serostatus. A separate validation cohort of roughly 130 different subjects was used in addition to the approximately 700-subject first cohort. The study combined high-throughput TCR immunosequencing, statistical association of individual TCRs with disease status, and machine learning to predict cytomegalovirus infection status. A later analysis re-analyzed previously published TCR beta repertoires from 650 to 800 donors and added high-resolution HLA genotyping to study TCR occurrence patterns. In the later analysis, no new phenotypic data were used to find candidate immune exposures; instead, reliance was placed on TCR beta sequences and their occurrence across donors. In an earlier analysis of roughly 580 of the donors, high-throughput TCR beta sequencing was used to judge whether each TCR beta V gene segment behaved as functional or pseudogenic. Alongside the repertoire data, information on donor age, sex, ethnicity and CMV serostatus was compiled. In a later genetic analysis, genome-wide SNP genotypes for about three fifths of the roughly 670 donors were used, and that subset was treated as a discovery cohort. All discovery cohort repertoires had been generated using a single sequencing platform. Both class I and class II loci were covered by HLA typing, at four-digit resolution. The number of donors typed differed by locus, with about 620-630 for A, B, C, DRB1 and DQB1, roughly 520 for DQA1, about 610 for DPA1, and some 470 for DPB1. About five DR-DQ haplotypes were treated as single units for association and clustering because of strong linkage in the cohort. Among 398 genotyped donors of the cohort, an average of around 250,000 unique TCR beta nucleotide sequences was sequenced per donor, of which about 20% were non-productive. General findings and caveats noted by the study authors: It was suggested by the authors that the approach could potentially be generalized to other disease states and immunological phenotypes. In both the original and validation cohorts, the classifier was reported to diagnose cytomegalovirus status with high specificity and sensitivity. In a later analysis, HLA-associated TCR beta chains showed more clonal expansion and lower generation probabilities than non-associated chains that were equally common. Because some donors lacked HLA typing at each locus, the association tests relied only on the typed subset. Presence/absence analyses assumed roughly uniform sequencing depth across donors, an assumption that may not hold. Because counts were too low, about 17 rarely observed V segments, including chromosome 9 orphons, were excluded from the earlier analysis of fewer than 650 of the donors. Correlated functional status among segregating V segments might be attributable to linkage disequilibrium, but an unknown experimental factor could not be ruled out. CMV serostatus was the only immune exposure information available for the cohort. In an earlier analysis of 587 of the donors, most TCR beta V segments were observed in productive rearrangements about 87% or about 30% of the time, broadly matching IMGT annotations. According to a later analysis, parvovirus B19, influenza, CMV and Epstein-Barr virus appeared linked to several top co-occurrence clusters. Strong co-occurrence of HLA alleles, especially DR and DQ, made assigning TCR associations to individual alleles difficult. In a later analysis, TCR association rates were found to vary across HLA loci, with the most associated TCRs seen for DRB1 alleles and the fewest for HLA-C alleles. A further reported finding was that TCR beta sequences accurately predicted the HLA-A and HLA-B alleles for most subjects in the first cohort. The study listed 164 TCR beta chains as associated with cytomegalovirus. While some public TCRs were present in many individuals, most TCR sequences turned up only very rarely across donors. V-gene and J-gene trimming of TCR beta chains was associated with a missense DCLRE1C variant in a later genetic analysis, and the association was replicated in an independent cohort. In this cohort, only TCR beta chains were sequenced, and detectable features were limited by the absence of alpha or paired-chain data. The sequencing pipeline was judged likely to have produced a cluster of highly shared sequence variants as a technical artifact. Most CMV-associated TCR beta chains appeared to be HLA-restricted in a later analysis, and the HLA associations seemed to be driven largely by CMV exposure. At a false discovery rate of 0.05, a later analysis linked 16,951 TCR beta sequences to specific HLA alleles. The 87-base-pair reads could not distinguish some IMGT-functional V segments, including TRBV6-2 and TRBV6-3, so those segments were excluded. In a later genetic analysis, fewer N-insertions in productive TCRs were reported among donors in an Asian-associated ancestry cluster than the roughly 700-donor mean. In vitro tests confirmed that three of the cytomegalovirus-associated TCR beta chains recognize cytomegalovirus antigens.

The cohort was made up of hundreds of healthy bone marrow donors. All cohort members were sampled while nominally healthy, although unrecorded immune exposures were likely present. The donor tested CMV seropositive and was one of the 289 seropositive cohort members. A peripheral blood sample was provided by each donor, and peripheral blood mononuclear cells were used for TCR beta sequencing. Genomic DNA extraction from the blood cell samples was performed with the Qiagen DNeasy Blood Extraction Kit. The library was built by means of the immunoSEQ multiplex PCR assay. The multiplex PCR relied on a mix of 60 forward primers for TCR Vbeta segments and 13 reverse primers for TCR Jbeta segments. Amplification of the CDR3 region of rearranged TCR beta genes was performed with a multiplex PCR assay on genomic DNA. Amplified TCR beta libraries were sequenced as 87-base-pair reads on the Illumina HiSeq System. The paper's processing steps were these. Across the 670 or so repertoires, a later analysis counted 60 million to 90 million unique TCR beta chains, some 11 million of which were shared by at least two donors. To remove PCR and sequencing errors, raw reads were error-corrected and collapsed into unique sequences using a nearest-neighbor algorithm that merged closely related sequences. Alignment of CDR3 sequences to IMGT reference sequences was used to assign V, D and J gene segments. For a sequence to be retained, at least a six-nucleotide match to both a V gene segment and a J gene segment was required. A rearrangement was called productive if the CDR3 had no stop codons and remained in frame with V and J, and every other rearrangement was called non-productive. Following IMGT convention, CDR3 was defined as the stretch from the second conserved V-encoded cysteine up to the conserved J-encoded phenylalanine. Sequences without an unambiguous match to a single V gene segment were excluded from the earlier analysis of 450 to 750 of the donors. An earlier analysis of a few hundred of the donors classified V segments as functional when productive rearrangements were above 56.7% and as segregating when the standard deviation between donors was above 5%. A statistical classification framework was built to diagnose cytomegalovirus status from the catalog of TCR beta chain sequences. A later analysis assigned V and J genes by comparing TCR nucleotide sequences with IMGT/GENE-DB human TR gene sequences. In a later analysis, CDR3 sequences and most-parsimonious VDJ recombination scenarios were assigned using the TCRdist pipeline. A later analysis defined each TCR beta chain by its CDR3 amino acid sequence plus V-gene family, and excluded reads lacking a unique V-gene family. A later analysis removed 592 highly shared, low-generation-probability nucleotide sequences to deal with suspected cross-contamination and a sequencing artifact. A later analysis calculated a clonal expansion index for each public chain from normalized within-repertoire ranks of inferred template counts. In a later analysis, generation probabilities were computed with a VDJ recombination model fitted to out-of-frame rearrangements, and the resulting probabilities were checked against IGoR. In a later analysis, hypergeometric tests were used to score TCR-TCR, TCR-HLA and TCR-CMV co-occurrence, with a repertoire-size bias correction applied to TCR pairs. To estimate false discovery rates, a later analysis permuted the HLA or CMV assignments 20 times. A later analysis grouped co-occurring TCRs with DBSCAN, adding TCRdist sequence similarity when clustering within HLA-allele-positive subsets. Repertoires with fewer than 30,000 or more than 120,000 public chains, plus five repertoires with anomalous nucleotide sharing, were excluded from co-occurrence clustering. TCRdb holds this immuneACCESS table with in-frame rearrangements only. Some clones are missing; in checked studies, unresolved V genes explain under half, and the rest has no known cause. The V and J calls and clone size are taken from that table; D and trimming were inferred from the DNA. Here the sample has about 220,000 clones; more than 75% occur a single time. The ten top clones hold about 6.1% of the sample.

V is clipped by 6 bases and J by 9 bases, and the sequence between their germline boundaries is 22 bases long. There are 15 amino acids in the CDR3, from cysteine to phenylalanine inclusive. Just CDR3 DNA is preserved here, 45 bases in frame from base 1. According to the germline V gene, CDR1 reads SGHRS and CDR2 reads YFSETQ. Concerning this clone: Its specific antigen is unknown. No base-level quality is on record; no much larger clone is a single base apart.

The rearrangement combines TRBV5-1 with TRBJ2-1; D gene: possibly TRBD2, on 7 matching bases. The sequence was obtained from a man aged 35 to 55 in good health and CMV-seropositive. The material sequenced was PBMCs. The nucleotide sequence is given as TGCGCCAGCACCCTTCAGGCGGGAGAGGGGGGTGAGCAGTTCTTC. This yields the protein CASTLQAGEGGEQFF.